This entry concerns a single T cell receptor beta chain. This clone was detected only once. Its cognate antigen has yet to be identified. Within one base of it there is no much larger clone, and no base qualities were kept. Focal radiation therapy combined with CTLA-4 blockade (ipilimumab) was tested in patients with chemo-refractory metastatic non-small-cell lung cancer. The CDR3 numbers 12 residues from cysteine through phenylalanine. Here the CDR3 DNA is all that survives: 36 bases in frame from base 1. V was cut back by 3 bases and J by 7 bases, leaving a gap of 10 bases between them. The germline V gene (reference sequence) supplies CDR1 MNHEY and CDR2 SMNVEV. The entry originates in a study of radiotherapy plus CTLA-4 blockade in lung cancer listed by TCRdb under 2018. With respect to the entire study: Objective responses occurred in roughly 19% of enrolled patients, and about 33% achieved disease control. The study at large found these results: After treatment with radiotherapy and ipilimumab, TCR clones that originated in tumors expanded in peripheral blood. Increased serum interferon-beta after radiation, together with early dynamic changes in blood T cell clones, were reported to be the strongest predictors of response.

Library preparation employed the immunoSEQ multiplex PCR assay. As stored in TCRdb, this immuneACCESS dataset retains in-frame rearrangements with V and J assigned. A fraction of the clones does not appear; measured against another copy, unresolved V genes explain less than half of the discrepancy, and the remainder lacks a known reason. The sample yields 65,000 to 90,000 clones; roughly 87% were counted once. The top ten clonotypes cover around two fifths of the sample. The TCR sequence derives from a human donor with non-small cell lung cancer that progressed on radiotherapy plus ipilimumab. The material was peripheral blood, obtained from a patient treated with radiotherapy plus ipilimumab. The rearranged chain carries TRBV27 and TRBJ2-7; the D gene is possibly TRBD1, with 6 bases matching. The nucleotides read TGTGCCAGCAGTTTTTTAGGGGGTGAGCAGTACTTC. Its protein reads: CASSFLGGEQYF.